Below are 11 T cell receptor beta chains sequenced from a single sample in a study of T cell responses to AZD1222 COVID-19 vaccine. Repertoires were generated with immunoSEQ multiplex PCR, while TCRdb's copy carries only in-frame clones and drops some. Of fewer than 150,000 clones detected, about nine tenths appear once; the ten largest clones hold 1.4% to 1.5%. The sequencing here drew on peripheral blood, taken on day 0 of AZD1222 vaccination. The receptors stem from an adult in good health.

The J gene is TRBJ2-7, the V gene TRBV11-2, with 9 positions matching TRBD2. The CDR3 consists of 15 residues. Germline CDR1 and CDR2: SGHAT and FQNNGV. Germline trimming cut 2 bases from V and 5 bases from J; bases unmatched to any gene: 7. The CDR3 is CASSLLLAGVHEQYF. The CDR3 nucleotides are TGTGCCAGCAGCTTACTTTTAGCGGGGGTCCACGAGCAGTACTTC. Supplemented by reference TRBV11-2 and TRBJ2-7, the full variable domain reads EAGVAQSPRYKIIEKRQSVAFWCNPISGHATLYWYQQILGQGPKLLIQFQNNGVVDDSQLPKDRFSAERLKGVDSTLKIQPAKLEDSAVYLCASSLLLAGVHEQYFGPGTRLTVT.

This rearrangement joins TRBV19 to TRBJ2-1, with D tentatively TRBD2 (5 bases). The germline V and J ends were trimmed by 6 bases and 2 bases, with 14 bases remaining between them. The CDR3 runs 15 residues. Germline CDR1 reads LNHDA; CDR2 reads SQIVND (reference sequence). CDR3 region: CASSPKTGTYNEQFF. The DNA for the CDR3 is TGTGCCAGTAGCCCTAAAACCGGGACCTACAATGAGCAGTTCTTC. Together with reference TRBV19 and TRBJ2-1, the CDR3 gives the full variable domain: DGGITQSPKYLFRKEGQNVTLSCEQNLNHDAMYWYRQDPGQGLRLIYYSQIVNDFQKGDIAEGYSVSREKKESFPLTVTSAQKNPTAFYLCASSPKTGTYNEQFFGPGTRLTVL.

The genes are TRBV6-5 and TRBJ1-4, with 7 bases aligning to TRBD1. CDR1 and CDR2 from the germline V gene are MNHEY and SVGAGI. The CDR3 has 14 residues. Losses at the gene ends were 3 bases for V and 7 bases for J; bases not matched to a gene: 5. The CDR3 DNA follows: TGTGCCAGCAGTTATCGCAGGGGGGGTGAAAAACTGTTTTTT. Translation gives CASSYRRGGEKLFF.

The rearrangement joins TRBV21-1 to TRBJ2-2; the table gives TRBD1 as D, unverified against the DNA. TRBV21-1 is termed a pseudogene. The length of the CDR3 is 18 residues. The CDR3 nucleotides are TGTGCCAAACCCCCGGGACAGGGGGGTTCGAGGAACACCGGGGAGCTGTTTTTT. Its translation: CAKPPGQGGSRNTGELFF.

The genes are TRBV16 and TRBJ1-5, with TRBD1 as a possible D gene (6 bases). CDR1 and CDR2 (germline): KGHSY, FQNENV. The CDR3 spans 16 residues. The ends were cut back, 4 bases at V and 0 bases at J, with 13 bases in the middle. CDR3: CASSPWTAYSNQPQHF. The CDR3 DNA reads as TGTGCCAGCAGCCCATGGACAGCGTATAGCAATCAGCCCCAGCATTTT.

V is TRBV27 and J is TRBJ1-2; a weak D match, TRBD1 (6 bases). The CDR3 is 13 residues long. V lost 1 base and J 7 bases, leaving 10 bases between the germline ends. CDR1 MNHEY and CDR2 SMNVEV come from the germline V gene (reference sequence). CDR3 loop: CASSLYGGGGYTF. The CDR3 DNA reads TGTGCCAGCAGTTTATACGGAGGGGGTGGCTACACCTTC.

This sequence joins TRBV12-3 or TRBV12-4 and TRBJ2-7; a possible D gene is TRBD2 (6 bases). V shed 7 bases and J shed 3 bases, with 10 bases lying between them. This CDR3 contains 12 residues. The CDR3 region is CASKTGGYEQYF. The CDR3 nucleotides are TGTGCCAGCAAAACCGGGGGCTACGAGCAGTACTTC.

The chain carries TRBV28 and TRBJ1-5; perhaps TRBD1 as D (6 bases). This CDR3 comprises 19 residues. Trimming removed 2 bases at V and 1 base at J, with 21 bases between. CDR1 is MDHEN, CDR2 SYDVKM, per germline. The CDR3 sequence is CASSLTPGDWGESNQPQHF. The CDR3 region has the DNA TGTGCCAGCAGTTTAACCCCAGGGGATTGGGGAGAGAGCAATCAGCCCCAGCATTTT.

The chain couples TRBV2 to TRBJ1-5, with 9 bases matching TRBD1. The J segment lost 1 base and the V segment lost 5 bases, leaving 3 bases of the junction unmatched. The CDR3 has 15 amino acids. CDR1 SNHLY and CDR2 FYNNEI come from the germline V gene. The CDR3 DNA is TGTGCCAGCAGTTACAGGGGGCTGAGCAATCAGCCCCAGCATTTT. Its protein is CASSYRGLSNQPQHF.

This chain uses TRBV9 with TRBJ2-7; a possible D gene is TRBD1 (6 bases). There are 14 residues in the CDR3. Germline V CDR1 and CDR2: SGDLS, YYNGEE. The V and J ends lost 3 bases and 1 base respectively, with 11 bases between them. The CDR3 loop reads CASSGRDISYEQYF. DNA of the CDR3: TGTGCCAGCAGCGGACGGGACATATCCTACGAGCAGTACTTC.

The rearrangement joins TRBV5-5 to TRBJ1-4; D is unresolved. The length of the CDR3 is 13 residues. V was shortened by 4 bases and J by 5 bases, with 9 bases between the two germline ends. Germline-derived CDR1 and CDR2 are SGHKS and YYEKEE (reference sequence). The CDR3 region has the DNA TGTGCCAGCAGCAACAGCATAAATGAAAAACTGTTTTTT. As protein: CASSNSINEKLFF.